This T cell receptor (beta chain) was recovered during a study of T cell changes during pregnancy in multiple sclerosis. Repertoires were generated with immunoSEQ multiplex PCR, while TCRdb's copy carries only in-frame clones and drops some. The sample holds roughly 58,000 clones, approximately 94% seen once. J was trimmed by 3 bases and V by 3 bases; bases with no gene match: 11. The germline V gene encodes CDR1 SGHDT and CDR2 YYEEEE. The CDR3 totals 16 residues. The source is a female donor with multiple sclerosis, enrolled in a pregnancy study. Sample: CD8+ T cells from peripheral blood mononuclear cells, taken in the third trimester of pregnancy. The chain joins TRBV5-6 to TRBJ2-7; TRBD2 agrees at 8 bases. The CDR3 region is CASSSSPGLVNYEQYF. As DNA, the CDR3 is TGTGCCAGCAGCTCTTCGCCGGGACTAGTTAACTACGAGCAGTACTTC.